A single sample gave rise to the 25 T cell receptor beta chains below, sequenced in a study of blood T cell repertoires in COVID-19. Assay: immunoSEQ multiplex PCR; the TCRdb copy retains only in-frame clones and omits some. The table shows about 100,000 clones, with about 89% occurring only once. The sequencing sample was made of peripheral blood. The receptors derive from a man aged 45-65 years with active COVID-19.

The rearrangement joins TRBV12-3 or TRBV12-4 to TRBJ2-1; D may be TRBD2 (6 bases). Trimming left V 7 bases short and J 8 bases short, with 12 bases between. This CDR3 comprises 12 residues. The CDR3 region has the DNA TGTGCCAGCAACGGAGGGAGTTATGAGCAGTTCTTC. Translation: CASNGGSYEQFF.

The chain recombines TRBV12-3 or TRBV12-4 with TRBJ2-2; TRBD2 aligns across 7 bases. This CDR3 spans 13 amino acids. V lost 6 bases and J lost 6; bases outside the gene matches: 4. The CDR3 DNA reads as TGTGCCAGCAGGGTACTAGCGTCCGGGGAGCTGTTTTTT. This sequence encodes CASRVLASGELFF.

The genes are TRBV7-9 and TRBJ2-7, with 10 positions matching TRBD1. The CDR3 extends over 15 amino acids. The trim removed 5 bases at V and 7 bases at J, leaving 11 bases unmatched. Germline V gene lookup returns CDR1 SEHNR and CDR2 FQNEAQ (reference sequence). The CDR3 loop is CASSQLGTGAPEQYF. In DNA, the CDR3 is TGTGCCAGCAGCCAATTGGGGACAGGGGCCCCTGAGCAGTACTTC.

V and J are TRBV5-6 and TRBJ2-1; D is ambiguous. Trimming took off 2 bases at V and 4 bases at J, with 7 bases between the two ends. The CDR3 runs to 13 residues. Germline V gene sequence: CDR1 SGHDT, CDR2 YYEEEE. The CDR3 protein is CASSFGQYNEQFF. The CDR3 DNA follows: TGTGCCAGCAGCTTTGGTCAGTACAATGAGCAGTTCTTC.

CDR3 nucleotides: TGTGCCAGCAGCCCTGGACAGGTTATTAACTATGGCTACACCTTC. It yields the protein CASSPGQVINYGYTF. This chain joins TRBV7-9 and TRBJ1-2, with 7 nucleotides matching TRBD1. Trimming at V came to 5 bases and at J to 1 base, leaving 7 bases not matched to a gene. Germline CDR1 and CDR2: SEHNR and FQNEAQ (reference sequence). This CDR3 has 15 residues.

Of note for this clone: Other DNA sequences in this specimen translate into the identical CDR3. J is TRBJ2-3 and V is TRBV6-5, with a possible D match to TRBD1 (6 bases). With 6 bases removed from V and 4 bases from J, the gap between germline ends came to 11 bases. Germline CDR1 MNHEY, CDR2 SVGAGI. The CDR3 covers 13 residues. CDR3 bases: TGTGCCAGCAGGCTACAGGGACCAGATACGCAGTATTTT. Translation: CASRLQGPDTQYF.

The chain joins TRBV3-1 (or the pseudogene TRBV3-2) to TRBJ1-5; D not resolved. Germline CDR1 and CDR2: LGHDT and YNNKEL (reference sequence). The CDR3 covers 15 residues. Deletions cut 1 base from V and 0 bases from J, with 7 bases between. The CDR3 loop is CASSQAGGSNQPQHF. The CDR3 DNA sequence: TGTGCCAGCAGCCAAGCTGGAGGTAGCAATCAGCCCCAGCATTTT.

The chain recombines TRBV5-1 with TRBJ2-1; a weak D match, TRBD1 (6 bases). The CDR3 is made up of 15 amino acids. V gave up 4 bases and J gave up 9 bases, with 20 bases separating them. Looked up from germline, CDR1 is SGHRS and CDR2 is YFSETQ. The CDR3 loop reads CASSNSQGRSGEQFF. CDR3 sequence (DNA): TGCGCCAGCAGCAACTCACAGGGCCGGTCAGGTGAGCAGTTCTTC.

The rearrangement joins TRBV5-6 to TRBJ1-2; unclear D gene. The germline V gene encodes CDR1 SGHDT and CDR2 YYEEEE. The V gene lost 0 bases and the J gene lost 1 base, with 10 bases spanning the gap. The CDR3 contains 15 residues. The CDR3 loop is CASSLGQNLNYGYTF. CDR3 bases: TGTGCCAGCAGCTTGGGGCAGAACCTTAACTATGGCTACACCTTC.

This sequence joins TRBV3-1 (or the pseudogene TRBV3-2) and TRBJ2-4, with 12 positions matching TRBD1. Trimming cost V 4 bases and J 6 bases; bases outside gene matches: 4. CDR1 and CDR2 from the germline V gene are LGHDT and YNNKEL (reference sequence). This CDR3 has 15 amino acids. The CDR3: CASSRGQGAGNIQYF. DNA for the CDR3: TGTGCCAGCAGCCGGGGACAGGGGGCGGGAAACATTCAGTACTTC.

The gene calls are TRBV3-1 (or the pseudogene TRBV3-2) and TRBJ1-2, with TRBD1 matching 10 bases. The CDR3 has 13 amino acids. Germline V lookup: CDR1 LGHDT, CDR2 YNNKEL (reference sequence). J gave up 7 bases and V 6 bases, and 5 bases lay outside the gene matches. The CDR3 DNA sequence: TGTGCCAGCAGTCACCGGGACAGGGGTGGCTACACCTTC. It encodes CASSHRDRGGYTF.

The V gene is TRBV7-9, the J gene TRBJ2-3; a weak D match, TRBD2 (5 bases). The V gene lost 0 bases and the J gene lost 5 bases, with 9 bases spanning the gap. The V gene's germline CDR1 is SEHNR and CDR2 FQNEAQ (reference sequence). This CDR3 is 14 amino acids long. DNA of the CDR3: TGTGCCAGCAGCTTAGCTAGGAGCGGAGATACGCAGTATTTT. Translating gives CASSLARSGDTQYF.

This chain connects TRBV18 to TRBJ2-7; D possibly corresponds to TRBD2 (6 bases). The V gene's germline CDR1 is KGHSH and CDR2 LQKENI. There are 14 residues in the CDR3. With 4 bases removed from V and 6 bases from J, the gap between germline ends came to 16 bases. The CDR3 region has the DNA TGTGCCAGCTCACGCCGCGGGAACGGGGGCGAGCAGTACTTC. Its protein product is CASSRRGNGGEQYF.

This clone has only one observation. The chain uses TRBV7-9 and TRBJ2-2; 7 bases map to TRBD1. CDR1 and CDR2 (germline): SEHNR, FQNEAQ (reference sequence). The CDR3 covers 16 residues. Trimming at V came to 4 bases and at J to 9 bases, leaving 14 bases not matched to a gene. The CDR3 reads CASSSFRDSPIRELFF. CDR3 DNA sequence: TGTGCCAGCAGCTCATTCCGGGACAGTCCTATCAGGGAGCTGTTTTTT.

This clone was counted a single time. The rearrangement links TRBV2 to TRBJ2-1, with 12 bases matching TRBD2. This CDR3 is built from 16 residues. V lost 6 bases to trimming and J lost 1 base; unmatched junction nucleotides: 4. From germline, CDR1 is SNHLY and CDR2 FYNNEI. The CDR3 region has the DNA TGTGCCAGCAGCTGGGGACTAGCGGGTTCCTACAATGAGCAGTTCTTC. This sequence encodes CASSWGLAGSYNEQFF.

The chain is built from TRBV2 and TRBJ2-7; 7 nucleotides line up with TRBD2. From germline, CDR1 is SNHLY and CDR2 FYNNEI. This CDR3 has 12 amino acids. J lost 6 bases, V lost 6 bases, and 5 bases had no gene match. DNA of the CDR3: TGTGCCAGCAGGACTAGCCCTGGCGAGCAGTACTTC. This sequence encodes CASRTSPGEQYF.

V is TRBV6-1 and J is TRBJ1-3; D not certain. V shed 1 base and J shed 3 bases, with 13 bases lying between them. Germline V gene lookup returns CDR1 MNHNS and CDR2 SASEGT. This CDR3 region has 16 residues. The CDR3 DNA follows: TGTGCCAGCAGTGAAGATGGAGGGCGGGATGGAAACACCATATATTTT. This encodes CASSEDGGRDGNTIYF.

This clone showed up just once. The chain combines TRBV19 with TRBJ1-5, with 9 bases matching TRBD1. The CDR3 contains 15 residues. V gave up 4 bases and J gave up 2 bases; unmatched junction bases: 3. Germline CDR1 LNHDA, CDR2 SQIVND (reference sequence). In DNA, the CDR3 is TGTGCCAGTAGTACACAGGGGGCTGGCAATCAGCCCCAGCATTTT. Translation: CASSTQGAGNQPQHF.

A remark on this clone: Other DNA sequences in the same sample also yield this CDR3. The rearrangement uses TRBV18 and TRBJ1-2; 7 bases fit TRBD1. The germline V gene has CDR1 KGHSH and CDR2 LQKENI. The trim removed 4 bases at V and 6 bases at J, leaving 2 bases unmatched. The CDR3 extends over 12 amino acids. In DNA, the CDR3 is TGTGCCAGCTCACGACAGGGTGATGGCTACACCTTC. Translation: CASSRQGDGYTF.

The chain recombines TRBV5-1 with TRBJ1-1; 7 nucleotides agree with TRBD1. The ends lost 4 bases at V and 7 bases at J; junction bases unmatched: 4. Germline values: CDR1 SGHRS, CDR2 YFSETQ. This CDR3 comprises 12 residues. The CDR3 here is CASSADRFEAFF. The CDR3, as DNA: TGCGCCAGCAGCGCGGACAGGTTTGAAGCTTTCTTT.

The count of this clone is one. The genes are TRBV29-1 and TRBJ2-1, with TRBD2 identical over 16 bases. CDR3 length equals 18 residues. Germline V CDR1 and CDR2: SQVTM, ANQGSEA. J lost 7 bases, V lost 4 bases, and 13 bases had no gene match. The CDR3 region is CSVVPKGLAGGLGNEQFF. The CDR3 DNA reads as TGCAGCGTTGTGCCAAAGGGACTAGCGGGAGGGCTAGGTAATGAGCAGTTCTTC.

This sequence joins TRBV7-9 and TRBJ2-7; possibly TRBD2 for D (6 bases). The V gene lost 2 bases and the J gene lost 2 bases, with 13 bases spanning the gap. The CDR3 has 15 amino acids. From germline, CDR1 is SEHNR and CDR2 FQNEAQ (reference sequence). The CDR3 is CASSLTRDFPYEQYF. The CDR3 DNA follows: TGTGCCAGCAGCTTAACCCGGGACTTTCCCTACGAGCAGTACTTC. Together with reference TRBV7-9 and TRBJ2-7, the CDR3 gives the full variable domain: DTGVSQNPRHKITKRGQNVTFRCDPISEHNRLYWYRQTLGQGPEFLTYFQNEAQLEKSRLLSDRFSAERPKGSFSTLEIQRTEQGDSAMYLCASSLTRDFPYEQYFGPGTRLTVT.

V gene TRBV10-1 combines with J gene TRBJ1-1, with unresolved D. The germline V and J ends were trimmed by 6 bases and 1 base, with 12 bases remaining between them. This CDR3 comprises 14 residues. Germline assignment: CDR1 WNHNN and CDR2 SYGVQD (reference sequence). For the CDR3, the DNA is TGCGCCAGCAGCCCCGACAACACGAACACTGAAGCTTTCTTT. It specifies CASSPDNTNTEAFF.

This rearrangement joins TRBV7-2 to TRBJ1-5; 10 positions match TRBD1. The germline gives CDR1 SGHTA, CDR2 FQGNSA. CDR3 length: 16 residues. The ends lost 1 base at V and 7 bases at J; junction bases unmatched: 7. The CDR3 DNA is TGTGCCAGCAGCTTAGTGGGGACAGGGGATGGCCAGCCCCAGCATTTT. Residues: CASSLVGTGDGQPQHF.

This clone was counted a single time. This chain joins TRBV25-1 and TRBJ1-5; TRBD1 is a possible D gene (6 bases). This CDR3 is 15 amino acids long. Germline V CDR1 and CDR2: MGHDK, SYGVNS. The germline V and J ends were trimmed by 8 bases and 1 base, with 15 bases remaining between them. For the CDR3, the DNA is TGTGCCAGCCGCGGGGGTCAGGGGAGCAATCAGCCCCAGCATTTT. Translated, it gives CASRGGQGSNQPQHF.